Listed below are T cell receptor beta chains from one sample, sequenced in a study of identical twins. A single record per CDR3 protein comes from TCRdb applying MiXCR to the 5' RACE reads. The sample shows a few hundred thousand distinct CDR3 sequences, roughly an eighth of them seen only once. The data also belong to a second study, concerning yellow fever vaccine responses in identical twins.

Input material: CD8+ T cells sorted from blood. The receptors shown here come from a woman between 18 and 29 years old in good health. Both conserved end residues are part of each CDR3. D genes are given only for firm matches.

j_call d_call cdr3_length v_call cdr3_aa
TRBJ2-1 - 18 TRBV7-6 CASSLGSATSVAYNEQFF
TRBJ2-5 - 14 TRBV3-1 CASSNGPLGETQYF
TRBJ1-1 - 16 TRBV2 CASSETTEPMNTEAFF
TRBJ2-7 - 11 TRBV5-1 CASSFSSEQYF
TRBJ2-1 TRBD2 14 TRBV12-3/TRBV12-4 CASSWLAGANEQFF
TRBJ2-5 - 11 TRBV5-1 CASSPGTDQYF
TRBJ2-3 - 15 TRBV2 CASSDGLADTDTQYF
TRBJ2-1 TRBD2 19 TRBV12-3/TRBV12-4 CASSWLSAGPGLAGYEQFF
TRBJ2-7 TRBD1 13 TRBV15 CATSSTGGYEQYF
TRBJ2-7 - 12 TRBV12-3/TRBV12-4 CASSLTPCEQYF
TRBJ2-5 TRBD2 16 TRBV15 CATSRVLAGWNGTQYF
TRBJ2-2 TRBD2 15 TRBV27 CASRASGSNTGELFF
TRBJ2-2 - 16 TRBV4-1 CASSQGFTGSTGELFF
TRBJ2-7 - 12 TRBV4-1 CASSQDLYEQYF
TRBJ1-1 - 15 TRBV11-2 CASNKHGMMNTEAFF
TRBJ1-1 - 16 TRBV7-9 CASSSRGGARNTEAFF
TRBJ1-1 - 13 TRBV6-1 CASKLTANTEAFF
TRBJ2-1 TRBD2 15 TRBV3-1 CASSPGLAAYNEQFF
TRBJ1-1 - 12 TRBV28 CAIDSEDTEAFF
TRBJ2-3 - 14 TRBV4-1 CASSQAGQGDTQYF
TRBJ1-2 - 14 TRBV12-3/TRBV12-4 CASILGRRLGGYTF
TRBJ2-2 - 16 TRBV18 CASSPLGRSSEGELFF
TRBJ2-5 - 15 TRBV3-1 CASSQEEGREETQYF
TRBJ2-3 TRBD1 15 TRBV25-1 CASSEWGQGTDTQYF
TRBJ2-7 TRBD2 17 TRBV19 CASSMGTSGRAFYEQYF
TRBJ2-2 TRBD2 18 TRBV11-1 CASSPGKTSEPIGGELFF
TRBJ1-6 TRBD1 14 TRBV7-9 CASSSDRLGSPLHF
TRBJ2-5 - 15 TRBV6-5 CASSYSSGFQETQYF
TRBJ2-5 TRBD2 18 TRBV4-1 CASSLTPLAGGPGETQYF
TRBJ2-7 - 14 TRBV2 CASSLEGIDYEQYF
TRBJ2-3 TRBD2 16 TRBV2 CASSETASGSSDTQYF
TRBJ2-7 - 12 TRBV24-1 CATGDGTYEQYF
TRBJ1-1 - 13 TRBV6-5 CASSYSEGMWAFF
TRBJ2-3 - 13 TRBV7-6 CASSPTRIDTQYF
TRBJ1-1 - 11 TRBV2 CASIMGTEAFF
TRBJ2-3 - 14 TRBV25-1 CASSGGLDTDTQYF
TRBJ2-7 - 14 TRBV29-1 CSVEEGGEPYEQYF
TRBJ1-1 TRBD1 16 TRBV7-9 CASSTSQGARPTEAFF
TRBJ1-2 - 13 TRBV12-3/TRBV12-4 CASSLGRNYGYTF
TRBJ2-5 TRBD1 13 TRBV20-1 CSARMTGLETQYF
TRBJ2-1 - 15 TRBV5-5 CASSLEGGTYNEQFF
TRBJ2-2 - 16 TRBV7-9 CASSGLGTSNTGELFF
TRBJ1-2 TRBD1 14 TRBV24-1 CATSDSGQDHGYTF
TRBJ1-6 - 14 TRBV16 CASSPADSNSPLHF
TRBJ1-1 - 15 TRBV5-1 CASSLVWASWTEAFF